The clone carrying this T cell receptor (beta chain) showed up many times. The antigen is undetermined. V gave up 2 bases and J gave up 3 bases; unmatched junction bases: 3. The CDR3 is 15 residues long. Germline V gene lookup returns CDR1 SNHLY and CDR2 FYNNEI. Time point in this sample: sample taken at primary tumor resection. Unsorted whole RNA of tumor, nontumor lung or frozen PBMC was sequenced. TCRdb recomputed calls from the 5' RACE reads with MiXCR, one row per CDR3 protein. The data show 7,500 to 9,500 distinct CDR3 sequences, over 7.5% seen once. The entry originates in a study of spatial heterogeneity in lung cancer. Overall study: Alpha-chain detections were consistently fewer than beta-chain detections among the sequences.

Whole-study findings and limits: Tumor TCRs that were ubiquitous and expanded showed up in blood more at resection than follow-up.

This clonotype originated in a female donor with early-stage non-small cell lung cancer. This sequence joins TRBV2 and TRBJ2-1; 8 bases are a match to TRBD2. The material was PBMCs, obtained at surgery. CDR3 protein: CASSESGGLYNEQFF. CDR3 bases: TGTGCCAGCAGTGAATCGGGGGGGCTCTACAATGAGCAGTTCTTC.